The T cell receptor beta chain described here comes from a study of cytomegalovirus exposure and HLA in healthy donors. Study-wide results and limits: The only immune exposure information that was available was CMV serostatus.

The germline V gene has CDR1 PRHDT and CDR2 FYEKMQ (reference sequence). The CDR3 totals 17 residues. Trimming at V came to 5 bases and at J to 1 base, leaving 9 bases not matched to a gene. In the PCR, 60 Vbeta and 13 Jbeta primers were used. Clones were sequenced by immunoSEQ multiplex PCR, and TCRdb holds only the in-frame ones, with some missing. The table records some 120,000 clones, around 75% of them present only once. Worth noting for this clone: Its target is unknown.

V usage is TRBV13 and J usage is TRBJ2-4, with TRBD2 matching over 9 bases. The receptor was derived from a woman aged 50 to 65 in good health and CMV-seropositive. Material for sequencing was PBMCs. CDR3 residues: CASSPSSGIGAKNIQYF. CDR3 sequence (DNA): TGTGCCAGCAGCCCCTCTAGCGGGATTGGGGCCAAAAACATTCAGTACTTC.